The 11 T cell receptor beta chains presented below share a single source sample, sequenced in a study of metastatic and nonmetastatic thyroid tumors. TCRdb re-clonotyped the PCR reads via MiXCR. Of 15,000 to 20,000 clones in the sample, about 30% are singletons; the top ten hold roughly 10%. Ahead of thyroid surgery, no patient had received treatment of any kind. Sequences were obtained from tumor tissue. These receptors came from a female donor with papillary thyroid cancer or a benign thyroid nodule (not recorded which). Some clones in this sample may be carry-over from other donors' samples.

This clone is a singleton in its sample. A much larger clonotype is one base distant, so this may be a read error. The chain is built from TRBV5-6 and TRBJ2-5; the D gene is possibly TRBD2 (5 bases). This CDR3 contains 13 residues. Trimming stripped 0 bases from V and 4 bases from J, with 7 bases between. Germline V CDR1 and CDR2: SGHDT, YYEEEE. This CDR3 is CASSLDEGETQYF. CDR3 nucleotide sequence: TGTGCCAGCAGCTTGGACGAGGGAGAGACCCAGTACTTC.

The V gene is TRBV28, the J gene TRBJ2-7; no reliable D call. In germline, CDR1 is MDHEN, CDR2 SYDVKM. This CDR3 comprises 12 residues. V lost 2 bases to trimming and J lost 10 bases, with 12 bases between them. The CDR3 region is CASSLESYDQYF. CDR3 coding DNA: TGTGCCAGCAGTTTAGAGTCTTATGATCAGTACTTC.

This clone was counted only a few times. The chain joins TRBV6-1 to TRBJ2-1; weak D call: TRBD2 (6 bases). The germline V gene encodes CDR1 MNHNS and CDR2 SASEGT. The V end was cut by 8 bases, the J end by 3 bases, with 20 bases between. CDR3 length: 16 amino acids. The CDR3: CASGPLAATFYNEQFF. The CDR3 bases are TGTGCCAGCGGGCCACTAGCCGCTACCTTCTACAATGAGCAGTTCTTC.

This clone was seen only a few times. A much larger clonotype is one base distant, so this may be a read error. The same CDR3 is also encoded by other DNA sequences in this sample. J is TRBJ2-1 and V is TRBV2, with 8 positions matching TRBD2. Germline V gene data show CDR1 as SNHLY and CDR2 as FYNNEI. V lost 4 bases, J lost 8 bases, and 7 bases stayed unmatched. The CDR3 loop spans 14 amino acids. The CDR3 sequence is CASSGGAGVHEQFF. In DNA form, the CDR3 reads TGTGCCAGCAGTGGAGGAGCGGGAGTTCATGAGCAGTTCTTC. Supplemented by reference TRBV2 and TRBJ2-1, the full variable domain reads EPEVTQTPSHQVTQMGQEVILRCVPISNHLYFYWYRQILGQKVEFLVSFYNNEISEKSEIFDDQFSVERPDGSNFTLKIRSTKLEDSAMYFCASSGGAGVHEQFFGPGTRLTVL.

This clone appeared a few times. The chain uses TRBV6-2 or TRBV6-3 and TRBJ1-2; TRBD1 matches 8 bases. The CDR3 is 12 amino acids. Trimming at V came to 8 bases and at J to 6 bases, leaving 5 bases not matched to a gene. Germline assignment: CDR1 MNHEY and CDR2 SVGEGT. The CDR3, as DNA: TGTGCCAGCCGCACAGGGGGAAATGGCTACACCTTC. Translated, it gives CASRTGGNGYTF.

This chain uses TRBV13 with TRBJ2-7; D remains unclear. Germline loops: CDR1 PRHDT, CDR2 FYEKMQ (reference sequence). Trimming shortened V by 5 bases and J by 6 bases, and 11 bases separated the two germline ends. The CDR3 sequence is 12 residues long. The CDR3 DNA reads TGTGCCAGCAGCCGCTACCAAGGCGAGCAGTACTTC. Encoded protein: CASSRYQGEQYF. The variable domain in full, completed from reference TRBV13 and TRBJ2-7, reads AAGVIQSPRHLIKEKRETATLKCYPIPRHDTVYWYQQGPGQDPQFLISFYEKMQSDKGSIPDRFSAQQFSDYHSELNMSSLELGDSALYFCASSRYQGEQYFGPGTRLTVT.

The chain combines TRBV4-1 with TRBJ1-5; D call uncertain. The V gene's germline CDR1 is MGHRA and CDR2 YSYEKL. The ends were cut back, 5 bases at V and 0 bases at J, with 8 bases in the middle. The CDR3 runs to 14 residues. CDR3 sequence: CASSGEYSNQPQHF. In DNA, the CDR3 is TGCGCCAGCAGCGGGGAGTATAGCAATCAGCCCCAGCATTTT.

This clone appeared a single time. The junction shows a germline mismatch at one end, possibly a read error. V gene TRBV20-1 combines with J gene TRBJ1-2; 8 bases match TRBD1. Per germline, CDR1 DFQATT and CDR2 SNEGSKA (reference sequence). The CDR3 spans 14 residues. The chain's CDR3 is CSANRDRPPKAPSF. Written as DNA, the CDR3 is TGCAGTGCTAACCGGGACAGGCCACCTAAGGCCCCCTCCTTC.

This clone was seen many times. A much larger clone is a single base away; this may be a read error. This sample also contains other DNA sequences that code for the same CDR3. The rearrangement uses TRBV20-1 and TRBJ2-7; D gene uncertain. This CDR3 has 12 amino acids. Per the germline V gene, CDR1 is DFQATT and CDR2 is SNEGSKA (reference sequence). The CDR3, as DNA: TGCAGCGCTAGTTCGGGTTCCTACGAGCAGTACTTC. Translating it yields CSASSGSYEQYF.

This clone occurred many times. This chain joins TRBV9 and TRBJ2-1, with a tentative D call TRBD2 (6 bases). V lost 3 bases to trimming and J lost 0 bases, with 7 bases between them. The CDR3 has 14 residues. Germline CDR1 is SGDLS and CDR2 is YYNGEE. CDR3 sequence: CASSDGSSYNEQFF. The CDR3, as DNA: TGTGCCAGCAGCGACGGGAGCTCCTACAATGAGCAGTTCTTC.

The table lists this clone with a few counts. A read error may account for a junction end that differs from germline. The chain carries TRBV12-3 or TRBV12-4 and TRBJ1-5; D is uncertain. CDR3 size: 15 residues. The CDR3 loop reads CASSTAGGSNQPQNF. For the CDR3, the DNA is TGTGCCAGCAGTACCGCAGGAGGTAGCAATCAGCCCCAGAATTTT.